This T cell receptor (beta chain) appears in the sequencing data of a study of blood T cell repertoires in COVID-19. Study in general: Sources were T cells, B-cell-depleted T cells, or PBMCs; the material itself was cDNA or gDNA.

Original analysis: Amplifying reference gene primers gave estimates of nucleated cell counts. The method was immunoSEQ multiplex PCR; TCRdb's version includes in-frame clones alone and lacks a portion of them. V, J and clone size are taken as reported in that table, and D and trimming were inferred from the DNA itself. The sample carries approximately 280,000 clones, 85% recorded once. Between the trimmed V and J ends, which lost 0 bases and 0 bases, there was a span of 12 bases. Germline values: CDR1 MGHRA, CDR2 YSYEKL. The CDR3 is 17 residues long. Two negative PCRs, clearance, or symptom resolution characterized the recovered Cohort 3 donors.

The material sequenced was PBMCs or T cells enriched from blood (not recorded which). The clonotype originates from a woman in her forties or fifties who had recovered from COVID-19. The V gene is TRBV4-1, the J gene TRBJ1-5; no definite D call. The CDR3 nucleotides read TGCGCCAGCAGCCAAGAGTGGGTGGGAGCTAGCAATCAGCCCCAGCATTTT. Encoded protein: CASSQEWVGASNQPQHF.